The 20 T cell receptor beta chains below were found in one sample sequenced in a study of T cells expressing NK-cell markers. TCRdb reworked the 5' RACE reads into one entry per CDR3 protein, no DNA. The table lists about 540,000 distinct CDR3 sequences. Sequenced input: blood T cells: a sorted CD56 or NKG2C T cell subset, CD4+ or CD8+ T cells, or bulk PBMC T cells (not recorded which). Source of these receptors: a man between 18 and 29 years old in good health.

The chain joins TRBV20-1 to TRBJ2-2; TCRdb picks TRBD2, but there is no DNA to check that call. The CDR3 sequence is 18 residues long. In germline, CDR1 is DFQATT, CDR2 SNEGSKA (reference sequence). The CDR3 loop is CSASRHTLAGDCIGELFF.

The chain employs TRBV5-1 and TRBJ2-4; TCRdb designates TRBD2, a call that cannot be tested without DNA. Germline lookup yields CDR1 SGHRS and CDR2 YFSETQ. CDR3 length: 13 amino acids. CDR3 in amino acids: CASSLALRDIQYF.

CDR3 region: CASSRFETGELFF. The chain uses TRBV12-3 or TRBV12-4 and TRBJ2-2. There are 13 residues in the CDR3.

This sequence joins TRBV5-1 and TRBJ2-1; TCRdb designates TRBD2, a call that cannot be tested without DNA. The CDR3 loop spans 15 amino acids. CDR1 is SGHRS and CDR2 is YFSETQ in the germline V gene. This chain's CDR3 is CASSPSKRENNEQFF.

The chain has TRBV29-1 and TRBJ1-5; the TCRdb call, TRBD1, lacks DNA for checking. Germline CDR1 and CDR2: SQVTM and ANQGSEA. The CDR3 loop spans 15 amino acids. The CDR3 protein is CSARFDRLSNQPQHF.

The CDR3: CASSLTSGNTEAFF. The rearrangement joins TRBV12-3 or TRBV12-4 to TRBJ1-1. The CDR3 extends over 14 amino acids.

The rearrangement uses TRBV7-9 and TRBJ2-1; the D call of TRBD2 rests on TCRdb alone, since no DNA is present to check it. CDR1 and CDR2 from the germline V gene are SEHNR and FQNEAQ (reference sequence). The CDR3 covers 15 residues. CDR3 in amino acids: CASSRSQAAGEEQFF.

CDR3 region: CASSLKGQALGETQYF. The chain carries TRBV5-1 and TRBJ2-5; there is no DNA to check the TCRdb D call of TRBD2. CDR1 SGHRS and CDR2 YFSETQ come from the germline V gene. The CDR3 is 16 amino acids.

The chain links TRBV4-3 to TRBJ2-3; without DNA, the TCRdb call of TRBD1 cannot be checked. Looked up from germline, CDR1 is LGHNA and CDR2 is YSLEER. The CDR3 extends over 17 amino acids. The CDR3 protein is CASSQGSAHSSTDTQYF.

CDR3 amino acids: CASSLAAFAGGPTDTQYF. The V gene is TRBV12-3 or TRBV12-4, the J gene TRBJ2-3; TCRdb's assignment of TRBD2 cannot be checked, as there is no DNA. There are 18 residues in the CDR3.

The genes are TRBV7-2 and TRBJ2-3; TCRdb names TRBD2, which stays unverified in the absence of DNA. This CDR3 region has 13 residues. Germline CDR1 and CDR2: SGHTA and FQGNSA. CDR3 residues: CASKVAGGDTQYF.

This sequence joins TRBV25-1 and TRBJ2-1; TCRdb picks TRBD2, but there is no DNA to check that call. Germline V gives CDR1 MGHDK, CDR2 SYGVNS. The CDR3 is 13 residues long. The CDR3 protein is CASSVLAGVEQFF.

The rearrangement links TRBV12-3 or TRBV12-4 to TRBJ2-1; the D gene TCRdb calls, TRBD2, cannot be checked with no DNA. The CDR3 consists of 16 residues. CDR3 sequence: CASSSILGLADNEQFF.

This chain joins TRBV7-9 and TRBJ1-5; TCRdb reports TRBD1, a call that lacks DNA to check it against. CDR1 is SEHNR, CDR2 FQNEAQ, per germline (reference sequence). This CDR3 is 16 amino acids long. The CDR3 loop is CASSPWTDSSNQPQHF.

The chain is built from TRBV6-5 and TRBJ2-7; lacking DNA, the TRBD2 call made by TCRdb goes unchecked. CDR3 size: 14 residues. Germline lookup yields CDR1 MNHEY and CDR2 SVGAGI. The CDR3 loop is CATEGLAGGGRQYF.

This chain connects TRBV5-6 to TRBJ1-4; TCRdb's assignment of TRBD1 cannot be checked, as there is no DNA. The germline V gene has CDR1 SGHDT and CDR2 YYEEEE. This CDR3 is 15 amino acids long. The chain's CDR3 is CASSEPGQGAEKLFF.

CDR3 sequence reads: CASSRPPGVVTQYF. J is TRBJ2-5 and V is TRBV28; there is no DNA to check the TCRdb D call of TRBD1. The CDR3 totals 14 residues. CDR1 MDHEN and CDR2 SYDVKM come from the germline V gene.

This rearrangement joins TRBV20-1 to TRBJ2-3; without DNA, the TCRdb call of TRBD2 cannot be checked. In germline, CDR1 is DFQATT, CDR2 SNEGSKA (reference sequence). The CDR3 runs 14 residues. The CDR3 protein is CSARGLVSTDTQYF.

The rearrangement links TRBV25-1 to TRBJ2-2; absent DNA, TCRdb's TRBD1 call cannot be checked. This CDR3 has 17 residues. The germline V gene has CDR1 MGHDK and CDR2 SYGVNS. CDR3 amino acids: CASSEYIGAANTGELFF.

The J gene is TRBJ2-5, the V gene TRBV2; TCRdb's D gene call, TRBD1, goes unchecked for lack of DNA. Germline CDR1 and CDR2: SNHLY and FYNNEI. This CDR3 region has 14 residues. CDR3 region: CASSVQGGGETQYF.